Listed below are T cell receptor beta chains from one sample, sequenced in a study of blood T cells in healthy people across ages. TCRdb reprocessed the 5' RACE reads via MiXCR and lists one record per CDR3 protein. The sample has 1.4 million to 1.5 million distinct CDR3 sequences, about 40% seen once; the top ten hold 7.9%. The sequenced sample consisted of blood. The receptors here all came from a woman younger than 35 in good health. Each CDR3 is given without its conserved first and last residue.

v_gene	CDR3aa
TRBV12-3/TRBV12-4	ASETSGIPDTQY
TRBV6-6	ASSWRGYSSGNTIY
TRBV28	ASSLEGQAYTDTQY
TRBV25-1	ASSDRDRDTGYT
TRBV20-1	SAEGQGISYEQY
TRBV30	AWSVKQPGGYEQY
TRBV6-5	ASSYSIAGAGETQY
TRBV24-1	ATSDLGQGARKDTQY
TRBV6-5	ASSYLSSGRMGSYNEQF
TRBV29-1	SVQEAGNTIY
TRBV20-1	SARDSLAASSYNEQY
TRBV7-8	ASRSGTLMNTEAF
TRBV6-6	ASSYSMGSTEAF
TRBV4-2	ASSQAAADTYEQY
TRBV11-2	ASSLHRSSLQH
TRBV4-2	ASSQSLLGVGNTEAF
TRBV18	ASAQGRDQPQH
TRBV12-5	ASGWGRPARYNEQY
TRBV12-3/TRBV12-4	ASSARGEDTQY
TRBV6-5	ASSSKTSGRDTQY
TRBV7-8	ASSLKQASTYEQY
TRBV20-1	SARVGREGMSQPQH
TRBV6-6	ASRPGTVSGNTIY
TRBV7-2	ASSPGGLAELLYEQY
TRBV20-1	SARGRLGSGEQY